The entry below describes one TCR beta chain. The ends lost 8 bases at V and 3 bases at J; junction bases unmatched: 5. CDR3 length equals 13 residues. Germline lookup yields CDR1 SGHNT and CDR2 YYREEE (reference sequence). This sample was taken from a study of cytotoxic CD8 clonotypes in ibrutinib-treated CLL. Sequencing used immunoSEQ multiplex PCR; TCRdb keeps in-frame clones, though not all of them. This sample has hundreds of thousands of clones, with roughly three quarters found just once. The sequenced sample was PBMCs, obtained after 12 months of ibrutinib treatment. The TCR was taken from a human donor with chronic lymphocytic leukemia. The chain recombines TRBV5-4 with TRBJ1-3; TRBD1 matches 7 bases. The CDR3 bases are TGTGCCAGTACGCAGGGGGATGGAAACACCATATATTTT. It specifies CASTQGDGNTIYF.